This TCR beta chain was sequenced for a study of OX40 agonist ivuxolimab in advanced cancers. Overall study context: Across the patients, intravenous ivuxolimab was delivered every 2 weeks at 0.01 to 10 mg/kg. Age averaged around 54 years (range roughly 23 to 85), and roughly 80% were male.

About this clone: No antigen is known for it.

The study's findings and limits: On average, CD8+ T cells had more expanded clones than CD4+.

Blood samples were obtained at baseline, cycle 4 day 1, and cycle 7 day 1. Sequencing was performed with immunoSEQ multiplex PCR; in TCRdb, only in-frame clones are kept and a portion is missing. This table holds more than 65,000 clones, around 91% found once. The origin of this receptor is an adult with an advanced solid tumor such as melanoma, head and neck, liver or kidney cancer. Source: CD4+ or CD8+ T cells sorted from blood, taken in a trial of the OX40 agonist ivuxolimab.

CDR3 protein: CASSRQGGNYGYTF. The CDR3 DNA reads TGTGCCAGTAGTCGACAGGGGGGGAACTATGGCTACACCTTC. V gene TRBV19 combines with J gene TRBJ1-2; 9 bases are shared with TRBD1. This CDR3 has 14 residues. Looked up from germline, CDR1 is LNHDA and CDR2 is SQIVND (reference sequence). Unmatched junction bases numbered 3, after V lost 5 bases and J lost 2 bases.